Presented here are 19 T cell receptor beta chains from one specimen sequenced in a study of post-analysis software for immune sequencing data. Study findings and constraints: Compared with controls, patients had more of five TRBV segments, including TRBV5-6, TRBV5-1 and TRBV20-1.

Carried by the TCR beta cDNA libraries were unique molecular identifiers. TCRdb called the PCR reads again in MiXCR, with one record for every CDR3 protein. The sample includes fewer than 550,000 distinct CDR3 sequences, roughly 34% seen only once; the top ten take approximately 5.4%. These TCRs are of unknown antigen specificity. The specimen sequenced was blood. Every receptor here comes from a girl aged 2 to 17 with multiple sclerosis.

This clonotype was seen only a few times. The chain uses TRBV12-3 or TRBV12-4 and TRBJ2-1; D gene uncertain. The CDR3 is 13 residues long. V lost 7 bases and J 9 bases, leaving 16 bases between the germline ends. CDR3 in amino acids: CASTQTAGAEQFF. As DNA, the CDR3 is TGTGCCAGCACCCAAACTGCCGGAGCTGAGCAGTTCTTC.

This clonotype was counted only a few times. The V call is TRBV12-3 or TRBV12-4, the J call TRBJ1-2; D possibly corresponds to TRBD1 (5 bases). Trimming left V 5 bases short and J 8 bases short, with 18 bases between. CDR3 length equals 14 residues. As DNA, the CDR3 is TGTGCCAGCAGTCCCCCCAGGTCAGGGAAGGGCTACACCTTC. Translation: CASSPPRSGKGYTF.

The V call is TRBV4-1, the J call TRBJ2-7, with 11 positions matching TRBD2. Germline CDR1 reads MGHRA; CDR2 reads YSYEKL. The CDR3 runs 17 residues. Trimming at V came to 3 bases and at J to 1 base, leaving 8 bases not matched to a gene. This CDR3 is CASSQVPGLAASYEQYF. The CDR3 DNA reads as TGCGCCAGCAGCCAGGTACCGGGACTAGCGGCTTCCTACGAGCAGTACTTC.

This clonotype has a count of ten or more. One end of the junction fails to match germline, which may point to a read error. CDR3 coding DNA: TGTGCCAGCAGCCCAACAGGGGATGGCTACACCTTC. This encodes CASSPTGDGYTF. The rearrangement links TRBV5-1 to TRBJ1-2, with 7 nucleotides matching TRBD1. Germline V gene lookup returns CDR1 SGHRS and CDR2 YFSETQ. CDR3 length: 12 amino acids.

The gene calls are TRBV5-1 and TRBJ2-6; D is uncertain. Germline CDR1 is SGHRS and CDR2 is YFSETQ. V lost 1 base and J lost 4, with 9 bases in between. CDR3 length equals 15 residues. In DNA form, the CDR3 reads TGCGCCAGCAGCTTGATGGGATCCGGGGCCAACGTCCTGACTTTC. It encodes CASSLMGSGANVLTF.

In this sample, this clonotype turned up a few times. CDR3 region: CAISSGTGTNEQFF. The CDR3 DNA sequence: TGTGCCATCAGTTCCGGGACAGGGACCAATGAGCAGTTCTTC. The V and J genes are TRBV10-3 and TRBJ2-1, with 9 bases aligning to TRBD1. This CDR3 contains 14 residues. Germline trimming cut 5 bases from V and 6 bases from J; bases unmatched to any gene: 5. Germline CDR1 is ENHRY and CDR2 is SYGVKD.

The count of this clonotype is one. The rearrangement joins TRBV20-1 to TRBJ2-1, with 11 positions matching TRBD2. The CDR3 covers 15 residues. The germline V gene has CDR1 DFQATT and CDR2 SNEGSKA (reference sequence). V shed 3 bases and J 7 bases; nucleotides not matched to a gene: 8. The CDR3 protein is CSASSVSGGENEQFF. CDR3 coding DNA: TGCAGTGCTAGTTCGGTTAGCGGGGGGGAGAATGAGCAGTTCTTC.

This clonotype was counted only a few times. The V and J genes are TRBV6-5 and TRBJ2-3, with TRBD1 matching over 7 bases. Germline values: CDR1 MNHEY, CDR2 SVGAGI. The CDR3 contains 15 residues. Unmatched junction bases numbered 7, after V lost 5 bases and J lost 2 bases. The CDR3 is CASSQDRLITDTQYF. CDR3 coding DNA: TGTGCCAGCAGTCAGGACAGGCTTATCACAGATACGCAGTATTTT.

The table lists this clonotype with many counts. This chain joins TRBV5-1 and TRBJ2-7, with a tentative D call TRBD1 (5 bases). V was shortened by 0 bases and J by 3 bases, with 10 bases between the two germline ends. This CDR3 contains 14 residues. Germline CDR1 and CDR2: SGHRS and YFSETQ. The CDR3 reads CASSLDAGNYEQYF. The CDR3 DNA follows: TGCGCCAGCAGCTTGGACGCAGGGAACTACGAGCAGTACTTC.

There are a few counts of this clonotype. The chain employs TRBV20-1 and TRBJ2-7, with D possibly being TRBD1 (6 bases). Deletions cut 6 bases from V and 6 bases from J, with 21 bases between. This CDR3 comprises 14 residues. Germline loops: CDR1 DFQATT, CDR2 SNEGSKA (reference sequence). The CDR3 sequence: CSAEDQGKIFEQYF. CDR3 bases: TGCAGTGCCGAAGACCAGGGGAAGATATTCGAGCAGTACTTC.

The V and J genes are TRBV6-4 and TRBJ2-1; D ambiguous. The V gene's germline CDR1 is MRHNA and CDR2 SNTAGT. Trimming removed 5 bases at V and 8 bases at J, with 10 bases between. CDR3 length: 12 amino acids. The CDR3 bases are TGTGCCAGCAGTCGGGTGAAGGATGAGCAGTTCTTC. This codes for CASSRVKDEQFF.

This clonotype was seen a few times. At one end the junction does not follow the germline gene, possibly because of a read error. V and J are TRBV7-3 and TRBJ2-3, with 11 bases identical to TRBD1. The germline gives CDR1 SGHTA, CDR2 FQGTGA. The CDR3 sequence is 15 residues long. CDR3 coding DNA: TGTGTCAGCAGCTCCCCCGGGACAGGGGGAGGTACGCAGTATTTT. It codes for CVSSSPGTGGGTQYF.

The chain has TRBV6-5 and TRBJ1-6; tentatively, D is TRBD1 (5 bases). Between the trimmed V and J ends, which lost 4 bases and 7 bases, there was a span of 11 bases. This CDR3 has 14 residues. Germline CDR1 reads MNHEY; CDR2 reads SVGAGI. CDR3 coding DNA: TGTGCCAGCAGTTGGGGGGTGGGGAATTCACCCCTCCACTTT. Translation: CASSWGVGNSPLHF.

V usage is TRBV5-1 and J usage is TRBJ1-1; no reliable D call. The CDR3 has 15 residues. Germline-derived CDR1 and CDR2 are SGHRS and YFSETQ. V lost 0 bases to trimming and J lost 1 base, with 10 bases between them. As DNA, the CDR3 is TGCGCCAGCAGCTTGGATCCCGAGAGGAACACTGAAGCTTTCTTT. It specifies CASSLDPERNTEAFF.

This clonotype was detected ten times or more. The chain recombines TRBV7-9 with TRBJ2-5; 12 bases fit TRBD1. CDR3 length: 16 amino acids. V was clipped by 5 bases and J by 5 bases; unmatched bases: 9. The germline gives CDR1 SEHNR, CDR2 FQNEAQ (reference sequence). The CDR3 protein is CASSGAGTGGAETQYF. In DNA, the CDR3 is TGTGCCAGCAGCGGAGCCGGGACAGGGGGCGCGGAGACCCAGTACTTC.

The chain combines TRBV7-2 with TRBJ1-6; no definite D call. CDR1 SGHTA and CDR2 FQGNSA come from the germline V gene. The CDR3 covers 17 residues. V was clipped by 1 base and J by 7 bases, with 17 bases between them. The CDR3 sequence is CASSLERWPGLNSPLHF. CDR3 in DNA: TGTGCCAGCAGCTTAGAGAGGTGGCCAGGTTTGAATTCACCCCTCCACTTT. Combining the CDR3 with reference TRBV7-2 and TRBJ1-6 gives the whole variable domain GAGVSQSPSNKVTEKGKDVELRCDPISGHTALYWYRQSLGQGLEFLIYFQGNSAPDKSGLPSDRFSAERTGGSVSTLTIQRTQQEDSAVYLCASSLERWPGLNSPLHFGNGTRLTVT.

This clonotype has more than one count but fewer than ten. This chain joins TRBV20-1 and TRBJ1-2; D is undetermined. There are 19 residues in the CDR3. V was shortened by 2 bases and J by 1 base, with 26 bases between the two germline ends. Germline CDR1 DFQATT, CDR2 SNEGSKA (reference sequence). In nucleotides, the CDR3 is TGCAGTGCTAGACTTGACCGTCAGGTCCCCAGAGGGTTTAACTATGGCTACACCTTC. This gives the protein CSARLDRQVPRGFNYGYTF.

This chain connects TRBV5-1 to TRBJ2-1, with 9 bases identical to TRBD1. This CDR3 comprises 15 residues. Germline CDR1 SGHRS, CDR2 YFSETQ. The junction had 9 bases not matched to a gene; V was cut back by 5 bases and J by 6 bases. The CDR3 spells CASRPDRGSSNEQFF. The CDR3 coding sequence is TGCGCCAGCAGACCCGACAGGGGGTCGAGCAATGAGCAGTTCTTC.

In its sample, this clonotype was seen a few times. This chain uses TRBV28 with TRBJ2-4; possibly TRBD1 or TRBD2 for D (6 bases each). The DNA matches TRBJ2-5 better at its end, which makes the J call doubtful. Per the germline V gene, CDR1 is MDHEN and CDR2 is SYDVKM. The CDR3 has 14 residues. The chain's CDR3 is CASTVAGQKETQYF. In DNA form, the CDR3 reads TGTGCCAGTACTGTGGCGGGACAAAAAGAGACCCAGTACTTC.